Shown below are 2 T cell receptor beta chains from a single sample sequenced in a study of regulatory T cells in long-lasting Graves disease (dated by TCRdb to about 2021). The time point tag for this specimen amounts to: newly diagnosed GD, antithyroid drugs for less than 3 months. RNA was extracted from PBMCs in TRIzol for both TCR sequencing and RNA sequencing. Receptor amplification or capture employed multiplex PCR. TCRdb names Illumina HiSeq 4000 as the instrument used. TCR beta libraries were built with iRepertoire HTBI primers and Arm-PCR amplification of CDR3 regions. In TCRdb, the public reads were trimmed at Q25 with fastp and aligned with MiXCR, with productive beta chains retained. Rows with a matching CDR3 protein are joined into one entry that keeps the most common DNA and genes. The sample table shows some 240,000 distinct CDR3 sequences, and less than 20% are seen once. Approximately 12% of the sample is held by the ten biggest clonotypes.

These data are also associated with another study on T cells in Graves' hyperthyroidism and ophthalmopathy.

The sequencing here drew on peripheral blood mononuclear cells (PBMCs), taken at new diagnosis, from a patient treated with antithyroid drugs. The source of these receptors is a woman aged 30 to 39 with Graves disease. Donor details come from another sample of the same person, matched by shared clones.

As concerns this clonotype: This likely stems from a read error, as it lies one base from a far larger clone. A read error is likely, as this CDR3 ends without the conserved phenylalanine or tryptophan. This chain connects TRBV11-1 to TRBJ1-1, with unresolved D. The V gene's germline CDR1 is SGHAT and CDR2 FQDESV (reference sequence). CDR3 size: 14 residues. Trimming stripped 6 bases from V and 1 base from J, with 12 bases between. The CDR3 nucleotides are TGTGCCAGCAGTCAATCTTACAGGAACACTGAAGCTTTCTCT. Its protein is CASSQSYRNTEAFS.

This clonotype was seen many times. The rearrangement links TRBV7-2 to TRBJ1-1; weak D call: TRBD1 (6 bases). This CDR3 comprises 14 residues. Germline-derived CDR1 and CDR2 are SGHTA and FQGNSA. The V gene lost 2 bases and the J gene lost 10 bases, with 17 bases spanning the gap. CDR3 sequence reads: CASSLYRVLSRAFF. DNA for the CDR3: TGTGCCAGCAGCTTATACAGGGTTCTGTCGCGAGCTTTCTTT.